This is a list of T cell receptor beta chains from one sample in a study of identical twins. MiXCR was run by TCRdb on the 5' RACE reads, yielding one entry per CDR3 protein. The profile covers about 890,000 distinct CDR3 sequences, with roughly 12% appearing a single time and about 1.5% taken by the ten largest. The same specimen was also included in a second study, on yellow fever vaccine responses in identical twins.

Sequenced sample: PBMCs. The receptors stem from a woman aged 18-30 years in good health. Both conserved end residues are part of each CDR3. D genes are given only for firm matches. Clone size is shown for a subset of rows, as once, few, many or a class of expanded clone.

size	V	D	J	length	CDR3	DNA
NA	TRBV11-3	NA	TRBJ1-1	13	CASSRTLGAEAFF	TGTGCCAGCAGCCGGACGCTTGGCGCTGAAGCTTTCTTT
few	TRBV5-1	NA	TRBJ1-1	14	CASSGGQLNTEAFF	TGCGCCAGCAGCGGAGGACAGCTGAACACTGAAGCTTTCTTT
few	TRBV20-1	TRBD2	TRBJ2-3	12	CSAGLASDTQYF	TGCAGTGCCGGACTAGCATCAGATACGCAGTATTTT
NA	TRBV12-3/TRBV12-4	NA	TRBJ2-1	14	CASRSGTYYNEQFF	TGTGCCAGCAGGTCCGGGACCTACTACAATGAGCAGTTCTTC
NA	TRBV5-1	NA	TRBJ2-7	13	CASSLLLGYEQYF	TGCGCCAGCAGCCTACTACTGGGCTACGAGCAGTACTTC
many	TRBV5-1	NA	TRBJ1-3	15	CASSLEAGEGNTIYF	TGCGCCAGCAGCCTAGAGGCGGGAGAAGGAAACACCATATATTTT
few	TRBV29-1	NA	TRBJ1-4	13	CSATLVLDEKLFF	TGCAGCGCTACCCTAGTGTTAGATGAAAAACTGTTTTTT
NA	TRBV28	NA	TRBJ1-2	16	CASSLVAAEPNYGYTF	TGTGCCAGCAGTTTAGTGGCGGCCGAACCGAACTATGGCTACACCTTC
many	TRBV12-3/TRBV12-4	NA	TRBJ1-1	14	CASSRPTRHTEAFF	TGTGCCAGCAGCCGACCGACTCGACACACTGAAGCTTTCTTT
many	TRBV5-1	NA	TRBJ2-6	15	CASSFSGSGANVLTF	TGCGCCAGCAGCTTTTCAGGATCTGGGGCCAACGTCCTGACTTTC
few	TRBV10-3	NA	TRBJ2-2	12	CAISVDTGELFF	TGTGCCATCAGTGTCGATACCGGGGAGCTGTTTTTT
few	TRBV28	TRBD2	TRBJ2-1	17	CASSSTSGIGPYNEQFF	TGTGCCAGCAGCTCGACTAGCGGGATTGGCCCCTACAATGAGCAGTTCTTC
many	TRBV12-3/TRBV12-4	TRBD1	TRBJ1-1	15	CASSSTTGLATEAFF	TGTGCCAGCAGTTCTACGACAGGGTTGGCCACTGAAGCTTTCTTT
NA	TRBV10-3	TRBD2	TRBJ2-1	18	CAISFLRTSGESYNEQFF	TGTGCCATCAGTTTCCTTAGGACTAGCGGGGAATCCTACAATGAGCAGTTCTTC
NA	TRBV5-6	TRBD1	TRBJ2-2	17	CASSLVGQGADTGELFF	TGTGCCAGCAGCTTGGTAGGACAGGGGGCCGACACCGGGGAGCTGTTTTTT
NA	TRBV6-1	TRBD2	TRBJ2-2	15	CASSGLAGLDGELFF	TGTGCCAGCAGTGGGTTAGCGGGATTGGACGGGGAGCTGTTTTTT
many	TRBV12-3/TRBV12-4	TRBD1	TRBJ1-2	14	CASRRDRGKSGYTF	TGTGCCAGCAGGCGGGACAGGGGAAAAAGTGGCTACACCTTC
NA	TRBV15	TRBD1	TRBJ1-5	16	CATRAWTGDGAQPQHF	TGTGCCACCAGAGCCTGGACAGGGGATGGGGCTCAGCCCCAGCATTTT
NA	TRBV19	NA	TRBJ2-1	13	CASRRPMYNEQFF	TGTGCCAGCAGGAGACCGATGTACAATGAGCAGTTCTTC
NA	TRBV6-1	TRBD2	TRBJ2-7	16	CASRKGLGGRISEQYF	TGTGCCAGCAGGAAGGGGCTCGGCGGGAGGATTAGCGAGCAGTACTTC
NA	TRBV5-4	NA	TRBJ2-3	18	CASSGSGQTPRRADTQYF	TGTGCCAGCAGCGGGTCCGGCCAAACCCCAAGGAGAGCAGATACGCAGTATTTT
many	TRBV12-3/TRBV12-4	TRBD1	TRBJ1-6	15	CASRFLTGNNSPLHF	TGTGCCAGCAGGTTCCTGACAGGGAATAATTCACCCCTCCACTTT
NA	TRBV10-1	NA	TRBJ2-6	14	CASNQVNGANVLTF	TGCGCCAGCAACCAGGTCAATGGGGCCAACGTCCTGACTTTC
few	TRBV11-2	NA	TRBJ2-3	15	CASSLPGPMADTQYF	TGTGCCAGCAGCTTACCGGGGCCTATGGCAGATACGCAGTATTTT
NA	TRBV6-1	TRBD1	TRBJ2-3	13	CAIQDRGTDTQYF	TGTGCCATCCAGGACAGGGGAACAGATACGCAGTATTTT
few	TRBV5-1	NA	TRBJ1-1	14	CASRGAGMNTEAFF	TGCGCCAGCAGGGGGGCAGGGATGAACACTGAAGCTTTCTTT
NA	TRBV6-5	NA	TRBJ1-1	13	CASSLRHDTEAFF	TGTGCCAGCAGTTTACGACATGACACTGAAGCTTTCTTT
many	TRBV5-1	NA	TRBJ2-5	14	CASSLRGSKETQYF	TGCGCCAGCAGCTTAAGGGGCTCCAAAGAGACCCAGTACTTC